The following is a TCR beta chain sequence with its context. The record originates from a study of blood T cell repertoires in COVID-19. Study-wide background: The United States, Italy and Spain provided the acute and convalescent COVID-19 samples. The cDNA or gDNA used as material had been derived from T cells, B-cell-depleted T cells, or PBMCs.

CDR1 is MNHNY and CDR2 is SVGAGI in the germline V gene (reference sequence). The trim removed 3 bases at V and 8 bases at J, leaving 9 bases unmatched. This CDR3 is built from 15 residues. In the original analysis: Amplification with reference gene primers provided the estimates of nucleated cell counts. TCRdb keeps only in-frame clones here, not all; method: immunoSEQ multiplex PCR. V and J calls and clone size are given by that table; D and trimming were obtained from the DNA. The sample records over 95,000 clones, more than 80% being singletons. Sequenced material: peripheral blood. The sequence was obtained from a human donor in a cohort sampled during active COVID-19. The chain joins TRBV6-6 to TRBJ1-4; 7 bases align to TRBD1. The CDR3 coding sequence is TGTGCCAGCAGTTATCAACAGGGGAAGCAGGAAAAACTGTTTTTT. It codes for CASSYQQGKQEKLFF.